Shown below are 17 T cell receptor beta chains from a single sample sequenced in a study of blood T cell repertoires in COVID-19. This table comes from immunoSEQ multiplex PCR, and its TCRdb copy is limited to in-frame clones, with some not included. The sample includes about 220,000 clones, almost 85% seen only once; the top ten take more than 2%. The material sequenced was peripheral blood. These receptors were collected from a woman in her 70s with COVID-19, enrolled during active disease.

The chain employs TRBV4-3 and TRBJ1-1; D gene uncertain. The CDR3 is 15 amino acids. Between the trimmed V and J ends, which lost 1 base and 0 bases, there was a span of 9 bases. CDR1 and CDR2 (germline): LGHNA, YSLEER. The CDR3 is CASSQVQDLNTEAFF. The CDR3 DNA follows: TGCGCCAGCAGCCAAGTCCAGGACTTGAACACTGAAGCTTTCTTT.

This chain uses TRBV19 with TRBJ1-2, with D possibly TRBD1 on 6 matching bases. The CDR3 is 11 amino acids. From germline, CDR1 is LNHDA and CDR2 SQIVND (reference sequence). V was shortened by 9 bases and J by 8 bases, with 13 bases between the two germline ends. The DNA of the CDR3 is TGTGCCAGCAGAGGGGGGGGCGGCTACACCTTC. Encoded protein: CASRGGGGYTF.

Written as DNA, the CDR3 is TGTGCCAGCAGTGAAGCGGGCAAAAGCAATCAGCCCCAGCATTTT. Translation: CASSEAGKSNQPQHF. The chain recombines TRBV2 with TRBJ1-5; no firm D call. V lost 0 bases and J 1 base, leaving 7 bases between the germline ends. The CDR3 has 15 residues. In germline, CDR1 is SNHLY, CDR2 FYNNEI.

The chain joins TRBV6-5 to TRBJ2-3; D is unresolved. V lost 0 bases and J lost 0, with 10 bases in between. Germline assignment: CDR1 MNHEY and CDR2 SVGAGI. This CDR3 has 16 amino acids. CDR3 nucleotide sequence: TGTGCCAGCAGTTACTCGGTAGCAGCTAGCACAGATACGCAGTATTTT. Translated, it gives CASSYSVAASTDTQYF.

V and J are TRBV7-3 and TRBJ2-3; D perhaps matches TRBD2 (6 bases). In germline, CDR1 is SGHTA, CDR2 FQGTGA. V was pared by 1 base and J by 0 bases, with 11 bases between. The CDR3 extends over 16 amino acids. CDR3 sequence: CASSLRGGASTDTQYF. The CDR3 DNA is TGTGCCAGCAGCTTAAGGGGCGGGGCTAGCACAGATACGCAGTATTTT.

The gene calls are TRBV7-2 and TRBJ2-1; 12 positions match TRBD2. Trimming cost V 5 bases and J 9 bases; bases outside gene matches: 11. Germline assignment: CDR1 SGHTA and CDR2 FQGNSA. The CDR3 sequence is 16 residues long. DNA for the CDR3: TGTGCCAGCAGCCCGGAAGCTAGCGGGGGGGTAACTGAGCAGTTCTTC. Translated, it gives CASSPEASGGVTEQFF.

There are a few counts of this clone. This CDR3 is CSVEGAGTYEQYF. The CDR3 coding sequence is TGCAGCGTTGAAGGGGCAGGGACCTACGAGCAGTACTTC. V gene TRBV29-1 combines with J gene TRBJ2-7; D is possibly TRBD1 (5 bases). The germline gives CDR1 SQVTM, CDR2 ANQGSEA. V lost 1 base, J lost 2 bases, and 9 bases lay in between. The CDR3 loop spans 13 amino acids.

The J gene is TRBJ2-3, the V gene TRBV6-5, with TRBD2 matching 11 bases. CDR1 is MNHEY, CDR2 SVGAGI, per germline. This CDR3 is built from 15 residues. Losses at the gene ends were 7 bases for V and 4 bases for J; bases not matched to a gene: 7. CDR3 bases: TGTGCCAGCAAGTCACTAGCGGGAGTTGCAGATACGCAGTATTTT. The encoded protein is CASKSLAGVADTQYF.

This rearrangement joins TRBV19 to TRBJ1-1; 7 nucleotides agree with TRBD1. The CDR3 loop spans 15 amino acids. The V segment lost 3 bases and the J segment 2 bases; nucleotides outside the gene matches: 6. CDR1 is LNHDA, CDR2 SQIVND, per germline (reference sequence). The CDR3 DNA reads TGTGCCAGTAGTATCTCGGGACAGAGAAACACTGAAGCTTTCTTT. Translation: CASSISGQRNTEAFF.

This clone was observed a handful of times. CDR3 DNA: TGTGCCAGCAGTCGTGAGACACCTAACACCGGGGAGCTGTTTTTT. Amino acids: CASSRETPNTGELFF. The chain combines TRBV6-2 or TRBV6-3 with TRBJ2-2; D call uncertain. The germline gives CDR1 MNHEY, CDR2 SVGEGT. CDR3 length: 15 residues. V was cut by 5 bases and J by 2 bases, with 12 bases left in between.

The rearrangement uses TRBV12-3 or TRBV12-4 and TRBJ1-2; a weak D match, TRBD1 (5 bases). The V gene lost 4 bases and the J gene lost 6 bases, with 9 bases spanning the gap. The CDR3 is made up of 12 amino acids. CDR3 protein: CASSSGGDGYTF. DNA for the CDR3: TGTGCCAGCAGTTCCGGGGGAGATGGCTACACCTTC.

The V gene is TRBV20-1, the J gene TRBJ2-4, with D maybe TRBD1 (5 bases). The CDR3 length is 15 residues. V shed 3 bases and J shed 0 bases, with 12 bases lying between them. The V gene's germline CDR1 is DFQATT and CDR2 SNEGSKA (reference sequence). CDR3 loop: CSASTGALAKNIQYF. The CDR3 DNA reads TGCAGTGCTAGTACAGGAGCCCTAGCCAAAAACATTCAGTACTTC.

This sequence joins TRBV19 and TRBJ1-6, with D possibly matching TRBD1 (6 bases). The CDR3 extends over 17 amino acids. V was pared by 6 bases and J by 9 bases, with 24 bases between. CDR1 is LNHDA, CDR2 SQIVND, per germline (reference sequence). The CDR3 reads CASRTATNRVASSPLHF. DNA for the CDR3: TGTGCCAGTAGGACCGCGACTAACAGGGTAGCGAGTTCACCCCTCCACTTT.

As DNA, the CDR3 is TGCGCCAGCAGCCCGGGGGGAGGGCACTTCTATGGCTACACCTTC. It is translated as CASSPGGGHFYGYTF. The rearrangement joins TRBV5-1 to TRBJ1-2, with D possibly being TRBD1 (5 bases). This CDR3 comprises 15 residues. CDR1 is SGHRS, CDR2 YFSETQ, per germline. Trimming took off 4 bases at V and 4 bases at J, with 17 bases between the two ends.

The chain combines TRBV5-6 with TRBJ2-2; D possibly corresponds to TRBD1 (6 bases). This CDR3 region has 15 residues. The V gene's germline CDR1 is SGHDT and CDR2 YYEEEE. Trimming removed 0 bases from V and 6 bases from J, with 12 bases in between. The CDR3 bases are TGTGCCAGCAGCTTGGGGCAGGGGATCGCCGGGGAGCTGTTTTTT. This encodes CASSLGQGIAGELFF.

The chain is built from TRBV5-1 and TRBJ1-1; D gene uncertain. Germline loops: CDR1 SGHRS, CDR2 YFSETQ. This CDR3 spans 12 amino acids. The V and J ends lost 0 bases and 5 bases respectively, with 5 bases between them. The DNA of the CDR3 is TGCGCCAGCAGCTTGGACAAAACTGAAGCTTTCTTT. Protein sequence: CASSLDKTEAFF.

This rearrangement joins TRBV2 to TRBJ1-2, with D possibly matching TRBD1 (5 bases). CDR1 and CDR2 (germline): SNHLY, FYNNEI. This CDR3 spans 14 amino acids. V was clipped by 0 bases and J by 4 bases, with 9 bases between them. The CDR3 DNA is TGTGCCAGCAGTGAAGCGCGGCAGGGCTATGGCTACACCTTC. It specifies CASSEARQGYGYTF.